Below, one T cell receptor beta chain is given with its context. The data are from a study of OX40 agonist ivuxolimab in advanced cancers. For the study at large: Three patients had partial responses: one hepatocellular carcinoma, two cutaneous melanoma.

Trimming pared 3 bases from V and 2 bases from J, leaving 4 bases between. The CDR3 contains 12 residues. Germline V gene data show CDR1 as SGDLS and CDR2 as YYNGEE. TCRdb's copy holds only in-frame clones and misses some; the assay was immunoSEQ multiplex PCR. The sample comprises 45,000 to 50,000 clones, approximately 89% of which are singletons, and approximately 6% rests with the top ten. This clonotype was sampled from an adult with an advanced solid tumor such as melanoma, head and neck, liver or kidney cancer. The sequences come from CD4+ or CD8+ T cells sorted from blood, collected in a trial of the OX40 agonist ivuxolimab. V is TRBV9 and J is TRBJ2-3; D call uncertain. The CDR3 sequence: CASSDFTDTQYF. The CDR3 DNA follows: TGTGCCAGCAGCGATTTCACAGATACGCAGTATTTT.